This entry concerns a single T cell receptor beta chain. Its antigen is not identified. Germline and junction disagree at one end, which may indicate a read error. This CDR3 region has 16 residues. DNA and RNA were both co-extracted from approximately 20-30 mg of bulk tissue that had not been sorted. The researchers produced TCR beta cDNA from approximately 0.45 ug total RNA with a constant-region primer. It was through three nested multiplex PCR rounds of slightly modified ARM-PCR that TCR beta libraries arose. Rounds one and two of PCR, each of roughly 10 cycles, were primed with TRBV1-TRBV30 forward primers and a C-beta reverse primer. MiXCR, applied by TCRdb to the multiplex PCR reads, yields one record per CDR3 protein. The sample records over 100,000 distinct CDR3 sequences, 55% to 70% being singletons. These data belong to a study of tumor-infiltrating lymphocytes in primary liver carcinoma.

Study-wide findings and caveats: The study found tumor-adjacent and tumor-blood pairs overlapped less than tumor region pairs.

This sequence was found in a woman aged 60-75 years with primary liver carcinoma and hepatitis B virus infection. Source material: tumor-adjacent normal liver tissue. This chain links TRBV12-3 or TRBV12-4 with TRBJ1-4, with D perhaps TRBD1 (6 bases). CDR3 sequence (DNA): TGTGCCGGCAGGATCTTACCGGGACAAGGGTTCGGAAAACTGTTTTTT. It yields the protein CAGRILPGQGFGKLFF.